This TCR beta chain was recovered during a study of cytomegalovirus exposure and HLA in healthy donors. With 60 Vbeta and 13 Jbeta primers, the PCR was carried out. Sequencing was performed with immunoSEQ multiplex PCR; in TCRdb, only in-frame clones are kept and a portion is missing. The sample holds over 110,000 clones, roughly 80% seen once. V trimming: 10 bases; J trimming: 10 bases; junction bases outside the gene matches: 18. CDR1 and CDR2 (germline): WNHNN, SYGVQD (reference sequence). CDR3 length: 15 amino acids. Concerning this clone itself: Its specificity is unknown.

Study-level points and caveats: Trimming of TCR beta V- and J-genes showed a link, identified in a later analysis, to a missense DCLRE1C variant.

This sequence joins TRBV10-1 and TRBJ2-5; 10 bases are shared with TRBD2. The sequencing input was PBMCs. The receptor was isolated from a man between 18 and 29 years old in good health and CMV-seronegative. CDR3 amino acids: CAMPPELAGLTIQYF. The CDR3 DNA follows: TGCGCCATGCCCCCGGAACTAGCGGGGCTCACAATCCAGTACTTC.